These 20 T cell receptor beta chains were sequenced from one sample in a study. TCRdb re-called the 5' RACE reads with MiXCR, one entry per CDR3 protein. The table shows tens of thousands of distinct CDR3 sequences, with roughly 30% occurring only once. The specimen was naive CD4+ T cells sorted from blood. Subset in this sample: naive CD4+ T cells, CD4+CD45RA+CD25-. These receptors originate from a female donor with breast cancer.

The chain has TRBV7-9 and TRBJ2-3, with D uncertain. The germline V gene encodes CDR1 SEHNR and CDR2 FQNEAQ (reference sequence). With 3 bases removed from V and 6 bases from J, the gap between germline ends came to 13 bases. The CDR3 totals 14 residues. This CDR3 is CASSFSANGDTQYF. The CDR3, as DNA: TGTGCCAGCAGCTTCTCGGCTAACGGGGATACGCAGTATTTT.

The chain links TRBV6-4 to TRBJ2-1; weak D call: TRBD1 (6 bases). The CDR3 is 17 amino acids. Germline CDR1 and CDR2: MRHNA and SNTAGT. V lost 0 bases and J 8 bases, leaving 20 bases between the germline ends. The CDR3 region has the DNA TGTGCCAGCAGTGACTCGTTATTACGGCAGGGGAACGATGAGCAGTTCTTC. It codes for CASSDSLLRQGNDEQFF.

This clonotype was observed a handful of times. The chain combines TRBV29-1 with TRBJ2-1; 11 nucleotides agree with TRBD2. The CDR3 runs to 13 residues. The germline gives CDR1 SQVTM, CDR2 ANQGSEA. V shed 7 bases and J 9 bases; nucleotides not matched to a gene: 8. CDR3 nucleotides: TGCAGCGCCGCTAGCGGGAGGTCGAGTGAGCAGTTCTTC. Amino acids: CSAASGRSSEQFF.

In its sample, this clonotype was seen a few times. V and J are TRBV6-5 and TRBJ2-6; D is perhaps TRBD1 (5 bases). CDR3 length: 16 residues. Germline V CDR1 and CDR2: MNHEY, SVGAGI. Trimming left V 1 base short and J 0 bases short, with 7 bases between. The CDR3 here is CASSYLTVSGANVLTF. In DNA, the CDR3 is TGTGCCAGCAGTTACTTGACAGTCTCTGGGGCCAACGTCCTGACTTTC.

Only a few counts were recorded for this clonotype. The chain has TRBV28 and TRBJ1-2; maybe TRBD1 (5 bases). Germline CDR1 and CDR2: MDHEN and SYDVKM. V dropped 7 bases and J dropped 3 bases, with 15 bases sitting between them. The CDR3 spans 14 residues. The CDR3 here is CASNTGTAHYGYTF. CDR3 DNA sequence: TGTGCCAGCAATACCGGGACGGCACACTATGGCTACACCTTC.

This chain connects TRBV12-3 or TRBV12-4 to TRBJ2-7; tentatively, D is TRBD1 or TRBD2 (5 bases each). Trimming removed 6 bases at V and 5 bases at J, with 14 bases between. The CDR3 extends over 13 amino acids. CDR3 residues: CASSLGTADEQYF. In DNA, the CDR3 is TGTGCCAGCAGCCTCGGGACCGCGGACGAGCAGTACTTC.

This sequence joins TRBV3-1 and TRBJ2-5, with D unresolved. Per germline, CDR1 LGHDT and CDR2 YNNKEL (reference sequence). The V end lost 0 bases, the J end lost 5 bases, and 1 base lay between the germline ends. There are 11 residues in the CDR3. CDR3 DNA sequence: TGTGCCAGCAGCCAAGAGGAGACCCAGTACTTC. Its translation is CASSQEETQYF.

The gene calls are TRBV7-2 and TRBJ2-5, with 10 nucleotides matching TRBD2. The CDR3 spans 16 residues. J gave up 7 bases and V 5 bases, and 13 bases lay outside the gene matches. CDR1 is SGHTA and CDR2 is FQGNSA in the germline V gene. The CDR3 DNA sequence: TGTGCCAGCAGCCACTCCGCGGCTAGCGGGAGCGGGACCCAGTACTTC. The encoded protein is CASSHSAASGSGTQYF.

This clonotype was seen more than once but under ten times. The rearrangement uses TRBV4-1 and TRBJ2-2; no clear D gene. The germline CDR1 and CDR2 sequences are MGHRA and YSYEKL. The V gene lost 1 base and the J gene lost 5 bases, with 2 bases spanning the gap. There are 12 residues in the CDR3. This chain's CDR3 is CASSQGTGELFF. The DNA of the CDR3 is TGCGCCAGCAGCCAAGGAACCGGGGAGCTGTTTTTT.

The gene calls are TRBV5-1 and TRBJ2-3; 14 nucleotides line up with TRBD2. Germline V lookup: CDR1 SGHRS, CDR2 YFSETQ. V lost 2 bases, J lost 5 bases, and 7 bases stayed unmatched. CDR3 length: 17 residues. Here the CDR3 reads CASSLTGTSGSGDTQYF. As DNA, the CDR3 is TGCGCCAGCAGCTTAACCGGGACTAGCGGGAGTGGAGATACGCAGTATTTT.

The V gene is TRBV5-1, the J gene TRBJ2-3; D is possibly TRBD2 (5 bases). The CDR3 sequence is 14 residues long. Germline V gene sequence: CDR1 SGHRS, CDR2 YFSETQ. Trimming removed 0 bases at V and 3 bases at J, with 8 bases between. CDR3 in amino acids: CASSLGGLTDTQYF. The DNA for the CDR3 is TGCGCCAGCAGCTTGGGAGGGTTAACAGATACGCAGTATTTT.

This clonotype was seen a handful of times. The V gene is TRBV28, the J gene TRBJ1-2; 7 positions match TRBD1. This CDR3 region has 13 residues. V shed 6 bases and J 4 bases; nucleotides not matched to a gene: 5. Germline-derived CDR1 and CDR2 are MDHEN and SYDVKM. The CDR3 coding sequence is TGTGCCAGCAGCAGGGGGACTATCTATGGCTACACCTTC. This sequence encodes CASSRGTIYGYTF.

V is TRBV27 and J is TRBJ2-1; D gene ambiguous. CDR3 length equals 13 residues. Trimming stripped 9 bases from V and 3 bases from J, with 12 bases between. Germline V gene sequence: CDR1 MNHEY, CDR2 SMNVEV (reference sequence). The CDR3: CARSLTGYNEQFF. For the CDR3, the DNA is TGTGCCAGAAGTCTTACTGGCTACAATGAGCAGTTCTTC.

The chain couples TRBV5-1 to TRBJ2-4; tentative D call: TRBD2 (6 bases). This CDR3 has 17 residues. The ends were cut back, 4 bases at V and 5 bases at J, with 22 bases in the middle. In germline, CDR1 is SGHRS, CDR2 YFSETQ. CDR3 protein: CASSRIGGGFGQNIQYF. CDR3 bases: TGCGCCAGCAGCAGAATTGGAGGAGGGTTTGGTCAAAACATTCAGTACTTC.

This clonotype was seen more than once but under ten times. The gene calls are TRBV5-1 and TRBJ2-1; 13 nucleotides align to TRBD2. Germline V gives CDR1 SGHRS, CDR2 YFSETQ. Trimming cost V 4 bases and J 7 bases; bases outside gene matches: 5. CDR3 length equals 15 residues. The CDR3 reads CASSDGTSGANEQFF. CDR3 DNA sequence: TGCGCCAGCAGCGACGGGACTAGCGGGGCTAATGAGCAGTTCTTC.

This clonotype has ten or more counts. The gene calls are TRBV12-3 or TRBV12-4 and TRBJ2-1; TRBD1 matches at 9 bases. CDR3 length equals 14 residues. V lost 7 bases, J lost 7 bases, and 8 bases stayed unmatched. Written as DNA, the CDR3 is TGTGCCAGCAACAGGGGGCAGGGTTCTAATGAGCAGTTCTTC. It translates to CASNRGQGSNEQFF.

This clonotype came up a few times. The gene calls are TRBV7-2 and TRBJ1-2; possible D gene TRBD1, 5 bases. Germline V gene data show CDR1 as SGHTA and CDR2 as FQGNSA. V was trimmed by 2 bases and J by 2 bases, leaving 9 bases between them. The CDR3 is 14 amino acids. The CDR3 region is CASSLNKGNYGYTF. The CDR3 DNA reads TGTGCCAGCAGCTTAAATAAGGGGAACTATGGCTACACCTTC.

Many counts were recorded for this clonotype. This chain connects TRBV12-3 or TRBV12-4 to TRBJ2-4; D gene unclear. Deletions cut 4 bases from V and 9 bases from J, with 10 bases between. The CDR3 is 12 amino acids. The DNA for the CDR3 is TGTGCCAGCAGTTCCCCCCCTAGCATTCAGTACTTC. Its protein is CASSSPPSIQYF.

The chain has TRBV5-1 and TRBJ1-1, with D unresolved. Deletions cut 1 base from V and 1 base from J, with 8 bases between. Germline V gene data show CDR1 as SGHRS and CDR2 as YFSETQ. This CDR3 contains 14 residues. DNA for the CDR3: TGCGCCAGCAGCTTGAATTTGGGGAACACTGAAGCTTTCTTT. Protein: CASSLNLGNTEAFF.

This clonotype was seen only once. With a much larger clone just one base away, this may be a read error. The genes are TRBV5-1 and TRBJ1-6; D is undetermined. Germline CDR1 reads SGHRS; CDR2 reads YFSETQ. This CDR3 has 15 amino acids. This chain's CDR3 is CAGSLDARTNSPLHF. DNA of the CDR3: TGCGCCGGCAGCTTGGACGCCAGAACCAATTCACCCCTCCACTTT.